Below, 20 T cell receptor beta chains from the same sample are listed, as sequenced in a study of blood T cell repertoires in COVID-19. Method: immunoSEQ multiplex PCR; TCRdb's copy keeps in-frame clones and lacks some. The data hold approximately 130,000 clones, with roughly 86% observed a single time. Material: peripheral blood. The receptors originated from a woman in her 50s who had recovered from COVID-19.

The gene calls are TRBV6-1 and TRBJ2-7, with 8 bases fitting TRBD1. This CDR3 has 15 residues. J gave up 2 bases and V 1 base, and 4 bases lay outside the gene matches. The germline V gene encodes CDR1 MNHNS and CDR2 SASEGT. The CDR3 nucleotides are TGTGCCAGCAGTGAAGGGGACAGGATTACCTACGAGCAGTACTTC. Translated: CASSEGDRITYEQYF.

V gene TRBV7-9 combines with J gene TRBJ2-2; unclear D gene. Germline V lookup: CDR1 SEHNR, CDR2 FQNEAQ (reference sequence). CDR3 length: 11 amino acids. The germline V and J ends were trimmed by 5 bases and 6 bases, with 4 bases remaining between them. CDR3 sequence reads: CASSRAGELFF. CDR3 coding DNA: TGTGCCAGCAGCCGGGCCGGGGAGCTGTTTTTT.

The chain recombines TRBV7-3 with TRBJ2-7, with D hard to call. V shed 2 bases and J shed 1 base, with 9 bases lying between them. The germline V gene encodes CDR1 SGHTA and CDR2 FQGTGA. The CDR3 sequence is 14 residues long. CDR3 in DNA: TGTGCCAGCAGCTTATTTGGCGGTTCCTACGAGCAGTACTTC. This translates into CASSLFGGSYEQYF.

This sequence joins TRBV7-8 and TRBJ2-1; TRBD1 matches 10 bases. The CDR3 length is 14 residues. Germline loops: CDR1 SGHVS, CDR2 FQNEAQ. Trimming took 3 bases from V and 7 from J; bases not matched to a gene: 3. DNA for the CDR3: TGTGCCAGCAGCTTCCGGGACAGGGGAAATGAGCAGTTCTTC. The encoded protein is CASSFRDRGNEQFF.

The chain combines TRBV16 with TRBJ2-1; the match to TRBD1 covers 8 bases. The CDR3 is 18 residues long. The V and J ends lost 3 bases and 6 bases, in that order; junction bases with no gene match: 16. Germline V lookup: CDR1 KGHSY, CDR2 FQNENV. In nucleotides, the CDR3 is TGTGCCAGCAGCCAGCACCAGGGCAGCCGGGACAGGTCCAATGAGCAGTTCTTC. Its protein is CASSQHQGSRDRSNEQFF.

J is TRBJ1-1 and V is TRBV9; TRBD1 aligns across 8 bases. The CDR3 is 14 amino acids. CDR1 is SGDLS, CDR2 YYNGEE, per germline. V was clipped by 2 bases and J by 3 bases; unmatched bases: 3. The DNA of the CDR3 is TGTGCCAGCAGCGTCCGGGACAGGTACACTGAAGCTTTCTTT. It specifies CASSVRDRYTEAFF. The full variable domain, its missing parts supplied by reference TRBV9 and TRBJ1-1, is DSGVTQTPKHLITATGQRVTLRCSPRSGDLSVYWYQQSLDQGLQFLIQYYNGEERAKGNILERFSAQQFPDLHSELNLSSLELGDSALYFCASSVRDRYTEAFFGQGTRLTVV.

This clone occurred many times. The rearrangement uses TRBV5-1 and TRBJ2-2, with D possibly matching TRBD1 (6 bases). This CDR3 spans 17 amino acids. V gave up 0 bases and J gave up 2 bases, with 14 bases separating them. From germline, CDR1 is SGHRS and CDR2 YFSETQ. CDR3 in amino acids: CASSLGHRDTNTGELFF. The CDR3 DNA sequence: TGCGCCAGCAGCTTGGGACACCGGGACACTAACACCGGGGAGCTGTTTTTT.

This rearrangement joins TRBV18 to TRBJ1-6; 8 bases are shared with TRBD1. V dropped 3 bases and J dropped 10; count of bases not matched to a gene: 20. Germline-derived CDR1 and CDR2 are KGHSH and LQKENI. There are 19 residues in the CDR3. The CDR3 DNA reads as TGTGCCAGCTCACCGAGGACCGGGGGGACGACAGGGGTTGAATCACCCCTCCACTTT. Translated, it gives CASSPRTGGTTGVESPLHF.

CDR3 loop: CASSLMTGAVDEQFF. CDR3 DNA sequence: TGTGCCAGCAGCTTAATGACGGGAGCCGTAGATGAGCAGTTCTTC. V gene TRBV11-3 combines with J gene TRBJ2-1; TRBD2 is a possible D gene (6 bases). Trimming shortened V by 2 bases and J by 8 bases, and 16 bases separated the two germline ends. In germline, CDR1 is SGHNT, CDR2 YENEEA. There are 15 residues in the CDR3.

The chain employs TRBV28 and TRBJ2-7; 7 bases fit TRBD1. V was pared by 5 bases and J by 3 bases, with 7 bases of the junction left unmatched. Germline V gene lookup returns CDR1 MDHEN and CDR2 SYDVKM. The CDR3 consists of 14 residues. As DNA, the CDR3 is TGTGCCAGCAGTCCGACAGGGATTGGCTACGAGCAGTACTTC. Its translation: CASSPTGIGYEQYF.

This chain links TRBV5-1 with TRBJ1-1, with 9 bases that match TRBD1. The CDR3 is made up of 16 amino acids. Germline values: CDR1 SGHRS, CDR2 YFSETQ. Unmatched junction bases numbered 10, after V lost 1 base and J lost 6 bases. CDR3 coding DNA: TGCGCCAGCAGCTTGAACCCCGGACAGGGGAAGGCTGAAGCTTTCTTT. Translated, it gives CASSLNPGQGKAEAFF.

This chain links TRBV24-1 with TRBJ1-1, with D tentatively TRBD1 (5 bases). In germline, CDR1 is KGHDR, CDR2 SFDVKD. The V end lost 5 bases, the J end lost 5 bases, and 17 bases lay between the germline ends. The CDR3 consists of 15 residues. The CDR3 loop reads CATSASGRGRTEAFF. The CDR3, as DNA: TGTGCCACCAGTGCCTCGGGGAGGGGACGAACTGAAGCTTTCTTT.

V usage is TRBV29-1 and J usage is TRBJ2-3; possible D gene TRBD2, 6 bases. The V and J ends lost 8 bases and 2 bases respectively, with 20 bases between them. This CDR3 has 15 residues. Per the germline V gene, CDR1 is SQVTM and CDR2 is ANQGSEA. The CDR3 nucleotides read TGCAGCATTGGCTCGGGTCTAGCGCTCACAGATACGCAGTATTTT. Its protein is CSIGSGLALTDTQYF.

The rearrangement uses TRBV6-2 or TRBV6-3 and TRBJ1-1; D unclear. CDR3 size: 13 residues. The V gene's germline CDR1 is MNHEY and CDR2 SVGEGT. V was cut by 4 bases and J by 8 bases, with 14 bases left in between. Here the CDR3 DNA reads TGTGCCAGCAGTTCCGGGATCGCACGCGAAGCTTTCTTT. This encodes CASSSGIAREAFF.

The chain couples TRBV3-1 (or the pseudogene TRBV3-2) to TRBJ2-7, with D possibly matching TRBD2 (6 bases). Germline assignment: CDR1 LGHDT and CDR2 YNNKEL (reference sequence). With 1 base removed from V and 7 bases from J, the gap between germline ends came to 8 bases. The length of the CDR3 is 12 residues. CDR3 region: CASSQGRGEQYF. CDR3 nucleotide sequence: TGTGCCAGCAGCCAAGGTCGGGGGGAGCAGTACTTC.

This clone was observed once. The CDR3 DNA sequence: TGTGCCAGCAGCTTGGGACAGGGCCTTGGGGGCTACACCTTC. It is translated as CASSLGQGLGGYTF. The genes are TRBV5-6 and TRBJ1-2, with 7 nucleotides matching TRBD1. The CDR3 length is 14 residues. V lost 0 bases, J lost 8 bases, and 7 bases stayed unmatched. Germline V gives CDR1 SGHDT, CDR2 YYEEEE.

This clone was observed a handful of times. The CDR3 loop reads CASSQGGGVGYTIYF. The CDR3 DNA is TGTGCCAGCAGCCAAGGGGGAGGGGTCGGATACACCATATATTTT. The J gene is TRBJ1-3, the V gene TRBV4-2; the D gene is possibly TRBD1 (5 bases). Germline lookup yields CDR1 LGHNA and CDR2 YNFKEQ. This CDR3 has 15 residues. The V end lost 1 base, the J end lost 8 bases, and 15 bases lay between the germline ends.

The chain carries TRBV5-4 and TRBJ2-2; the D gene is possibly TRBD2 (6 bases). Trimming left V 7 bases short and J 3 bases short, with 13 bases between. The CDR3 extends over 14 amino acids. Germline lookup yields CDR1 SGHNT and CDR2 YYREEE (reference sequence). Here the CDR3 DNA reads TGTGCCAGCTTTAGGGCGGGGTACACCGGGGAGCTGTTTTTT. Its protein is CASFRAGYTGELFF.

CDR3 sequence: CASSLPPGSGGTDTQYF. CDR3 nucleotide sequence: TGTGCCAGCAGCTTACCCCCGGGGAGCGGGGGCACAGATACGCAGTATTTT. This chain uses TRBV7-9 with TRBJ2-3; 7 bases line up with TRBD2. The CDR3 loop spans 17 amino acids. The ends lost 2 bases at V and 1 base at J; junction bases unmatched: 9. CDR1 is SEHNR and CDR2 is FQNEAQ in the germline V gene (reference sequence).

The chain employs TRBV19 and TRBJ1-5; maybe TRBD1 (5 bases). The CDR3 is 14 residues long. Germline CDR1 is LNHDA and CDR2 is SQIVND (reference sequence). V lost 1 base and J 7 bases, leaving 11 bases between the germline ends. CDR3 in amino acids: CASSIVGRAQPQHF. The CDR3 DNA reads TGTGCCAGTAGTATAGTTGGCAGGGCCCAGCCCCAGCATTTT.